The sequence of this T cell receptor (beta chain) was determined in a study of cytomegalovirus exposure and HLA in healthy donors. In regard to this clone: Its antigen is not known.

Study conclusions and caveats: It was found in a later analysis that first-cohort TCR clusters tended to co-occur in the 100 to 150 validation repertoires. The investigators catalogued 164 TCR beta chains as cytomegalovirus-associated. In vitro assays verified that three CMV-associated chains recognized CMV antigens specifically.

Germline CDR1 reads SNHLY; CDR2 reads FYNNEI. With V trimmed by 5 bases and J by 2 bases, 8 bases remained unmatched. The CDR3 runs 16 residues. Only in-frame clones appear in the TCRdb table, and some are missing; sequencing was by immunoSEQ multiplex PCR. The profile shows around 150,000 clones, more than 80% of them singletons. The sample was PBMCs. The origin of this receptor is a woman between 18 and 29 years old in good health and CMV-seropositive. This chain links TRBV2 with TRBJ1-4; 7 bases are shared with TRBD1. In DNA form, the CDR3 reads TGTGCCAGCAGTAAAAGGGTCAGGGGGACTAATGAAAAACTGTTTTTT. Amino acid sequence: CASSKRVRGTNEKLFF.